These 19 T cell receptor beta chains share one sample of origin, sequenced in a study of cytomegalovirus exposure and HLA in healthy donors. It was with 60 Vbeta and 13 Jbeta primers that the PCR ran. TCRdb's table, derived via immunoSEQ multiplex PCR, lists solely in-frame clones and lacks some. The sample has about 140,000 clones; roughly 80% are singletons. Sequencing was done on a sample of PBMCs. The receptors come from a woman aged 45-60 years in good health and CMV-seropositive.

Written as DNA, the CDR3 is TGTGCCAGCAGCGCCGGACTGGACCTGAACACTGAAGCTTTCTTT. It encodes CASSAGLDLNTEAFF. The rearrangement joins TRBV9 to TRBJ1-1; D is ambiguous. The V and J ends lost 3 bases and 0 bases respectively, with 12 bases between them. Germline V gene data show CDR1 as SGDLS and CDR2 as YYNGEE. This CDR3 region has 15 residues.

This chain's CDR3 is CASSLEQVSYEQYF. Written as DNA, the CDR3 is TGTGCCAGCAGCTTAGAACAGGTCTCCTACGAGCAGTACTTC. The V gene is TRBV7-9, the J gene TRBJ2-7; a possible D gene is TRBD1 (5 bases). CDR1 SEHNR and CDR2 FQNEAQ come from the germline V gene (reference sequence). Trimming left V 1 base short and J 0 bases short, with 7 bases between. CDR3 length: 14 residues. Using reference TRBV7-9 and TRBJ2-7 for the parts outside the CDR3, the full variable domain is DTGVSQNPRHKITKRGQNVTFRCDPISEHNRLYWYRQTLGQGPEFLTYFQNEAQLEKSRLLSDRFSAERPKGSFSTLEIQRTEQGDSAMYLCASSLEQVSYEQYFGPGTRLTVT.

The J gene is TRBJ1-4, the V gene TRBV28; 8 nucleotides align to TRBD1. Germline-derived CDR1 and CDR2 are MDHEN and SYDVKM. The CDR3 is 15 residues long. V dropped 5 bases and J dropped 4; count of bases not matched to a gene: 6. CDR3 residues: CASSRTGWDNEKLFF. CDR3 nucleotide sequence: TGTGCCAGCAGTCGGACAGGGTGGGATAATGAAAAACTGTTTTTT.

The chain combines TRBV5-8 with TRBJ1-1, with a weak D call TRBD1 (6 bases). V lost 4 bases and J lost 5, with 15 bases in between. The CDR3 spans 14 residues. Looked up from germline, CDR1 is SGHTS and CDR2 is YDEGEE. The CDR3 DNA is TGTGCCAGCAGCCTGCTGAGGGGGGGAACTGAAGCTTTCTTT. Translated: CASSLLRGGTEAFF.

The rearrangement uses TRBV14 and TRBJ1-6, with D unresolved. Trimming removed 0 bases at V and 12 bases at J, with 9 bases between. The CDR3 runs to 13 residues. CDR1 SGHDN and CDR2 FVKESK come from the germline V gene. CDR3 in amino acids: CASSQDEVKPLHF. CDR3 DNA: TGTGCCAGCAGCCAAGATGAGGTCAAACCCCTCCACTTT. Full variable domain (remainder filled in from reference TRBV14 and TRBJ1-6): EAGVTQFPSHSVIEKGQTVTLRCDPISGHDNLYWYRRVMGKEIKFLLHFVKESKQDESGMPNNRFLAERTGGTYSTLKVQPAELEDSGVYFCASSQDEVKPLHFGNGTRLTVT.

The gene calls are TRBV30 and TRBJ2-2, with 9 bases identical to TRBD2. V gave up 3 bases and J gave up 5 bases; unmatched junction bases: 10. CDR1 and CDR2 from the germline V gene are GTSNPN and SVGIG (reference sequence). There are 16 residues in the CDR3. The CDR3 region is CAWSDLAGSGTGELFF. In DNA, the CDR3 is TGTGCCTGGAGCGACCTAGCGGGGTCGGGTACCGGGGAGCTGTTTTTT.

The J gene is TRBJ2-7, the V gene TRBV11-1, with 7 positions matching TRBD2. V was pared by 5 bases and J by 2 bases, with 12 bases of the junction left unmatched. Germline CDR1 and CDR2: SGHAT and FQDESV (reference sequence). The CDR3 loop spans 16 amino acids. CDR3 residues: CASSVLWRGKTYEQYF. The CDR3 DNA reads as TGTGCCAGCAGCGTACTGTGGCGGGGGAAAACCTACGAGCAGTACTTC.

This clone was counted a single time. The rearrangement links TRBV7-2 to TRBJ2-7; D possibly corresponds to TRBD1 (6 bases). V was clipped by 6 bases and J by 1 base, with 16 bases between them. Germline V gene sequence: CDR1 SGHTA, CDR2 FQGNSA. The CDR3 is 15 residues long. The CDR3, as DNA: TGTGCCAGCAGTTTGGACAGCCTGGATTCCTACGAGCAGTACTTC. It translates to CASSLDSLDSYEQYF.

This chain links TRBV13 with TRBJ2-2, with D possibly TRBD1 on 7 matching bases. V was shortened by 5 bases and J by 6 bases, with 19 bases between the two germline ends. In germline, CDR1 is PRHDT, CDR2 FYEKMQ (reference sequence). CDR3 length: 16 amino acids. The CDR3 DNA follows: TGTGCCAGCAGCCGCGGGACAGACGTGCGGGCCGGGGAGCTGTTTTTT. It encodes CASSRGTDVRAGELFF.

The rearrangement links TRBV7-3 to TRBJ2-7; TRBD1 agrees at 7 bases. V shed 5 bases and J 7 bases; nucleotides not matched to a gene: 11. This CDR3 comprises 14 residues. Germline CDR1 SGHTA, CDR2 FQGTGA. CDR3 in DNA: TGTGCCAGCAGCCCGGGACAGCTACCTCGGGAGCAGTACTTC. Translation gives CASSPGQLPREQYF.

In nucleotides, the CDR3 is TGTGCCAGCAGTGGTGCGGGGGGACGTCAAGAGACCCAGTACTTC. Encoded protein: CASSGAGGRQETQYF. This chain connects TRBV6-1 to TRBJ2-5, with 8 nucleotides matching TRBD2. This CDR3 has 15 residues. CDR1 and CDR2 (germline): MNHNS, SASEGT. V dropped 4 bases and J dropped 2; count of bases not matched to a gene: 6.

The rearrangement links TRBV7-9 to TRBJ1-2; 8 bases align to TRBD1. The CDR3 sequence is 14 residues long. The germline gives CDR1 SEHNR, CDR2 FQNEAQ (reference sequence). The trim removed 7 bases at V and 4 bases at J, leaving 8 bases unmatched. The CDR3 sequence: CASTRGGQVYGYTF. The CDR3 nucleotides are TGTGCCAGCACCAGGGGGGGACAGGTCTATGGCTACACCTTC.

The chain couples TRBV29-1 to TRBJ2-1, with 8 bases lining up with TRBD2. With V trimmed by 8 bases and J by 6 bases, 15 bases remained unmatched. The CDR3 is 15 residues long. CDR1 is SQVTM, CDR2 ANQGSEA, per germline. The CDR3 sequence: CSTIDGGAWSNEQFF. The CDR3 coding sequence is TGCAGCACTATTGACGGGGGGGCATGGTCCAATGAGCAGTTCTTC.

The CDR3 sequence is CASSLAGQGAAGANVLTF. In DNA form, the CDR3 reads TGTGCCAGCAGCTTGGCGGGACAGGGGGCTGCTGGGGCCAACGTCCTGACTTTC. This chain uses TRBV7-2 with TRBJ2-6; 12 nucleotides match TRBD1. Per the germline V gene, CDR1 is SGHTA and CDR2 is FQGNSA. The CDR3 totals 18 residues. V lost 3 bases and J lost 2; bases outside the gene matches: 5.

The chain is built from TRBV29-1 and TRBJ2-1, with D perhaps TRBD2 (7 bases). The V gene's germline CDR1 is SQVTM and CDR2 ANQGSEA. The V end was cut by 7 bases, the J end by 10 bases, with 11 bases between. CDR3 size: 10 residues. This chain's CDR3 is CSASGGEQFF. In DNA, the CDR3 is TGCAGCGCCTCGGGGGGCGAGCAGTTCTTC.

The V gene is TRBV4-1, the J gene TRBJ1-2, with D possibly matching TRBD1 (6 bases). Trimming cost V 0 bases and J 4 bases, with 30 bases left between them. The CDR3 has 21 residues. Germline V gene sequence: CDR1 MGHRA, CDR2 YSYEKL. The DNA of the CDR3 is TGCGCCAGCAGCCAAGATCCGCGTGGGGGCAGGGGATTACGTAGTGGCTATGGCTACACCTTC. Amino acids: CASSQDPRGGRGLRSGYGYTF.

This chain uses TRBV12-5 with TRBJ1-5, with unresolved D. V lost 0 bases to trimming and J lost 4 bases, with 13 bases between them. CDR3 length equals 16 residues. From germline, CDR1 is LGHNT and CDR2 FRNRAP. CDR3 amino acids: CASGLVEDYLNQPQHF. DNA for the CDR3: TGTGCTAGTGGTTTGGTAGAAGACTACCTAAATCAGCCCCAGCATTTT.

The genes are TRBV5-1 and TRBJ2-2; tentative D call: TRBD1 (6 bases). Germline CDR1 is SGHRS and CDR2 is YFSETQ. The CDR3 is 16 amino acids. The V end lost 0 bases, the J end lost 5 bases, and 14 bases lay between the germline ends. For the CDR3, the DNA is TGCGCCAGCAGCTTGGGTACCAGGGGATTAACCGGGGAGCTGTTTTTT. Translating gives CASSLGTRGLTGELFF.

The chain recombines TRBV5-1 with TRBJ1-1; tentative D call: TRBD1 (5 bases). The CDR3 is 17 residues long. Germline lookup yields CDR1 SGHRS and CDR2 YFSETQ. The ends were cut back, 3 bases at V and 1 base at J, with 19 bases in the middle. Here the CDR3 reads CASSWGGTAIKNTEAFF. The CDR3 nucleotides read TGCGCCAGCAGCTGGGGGGGGACCGCCATCAAGAACACTGAAGCTTTCTTT.